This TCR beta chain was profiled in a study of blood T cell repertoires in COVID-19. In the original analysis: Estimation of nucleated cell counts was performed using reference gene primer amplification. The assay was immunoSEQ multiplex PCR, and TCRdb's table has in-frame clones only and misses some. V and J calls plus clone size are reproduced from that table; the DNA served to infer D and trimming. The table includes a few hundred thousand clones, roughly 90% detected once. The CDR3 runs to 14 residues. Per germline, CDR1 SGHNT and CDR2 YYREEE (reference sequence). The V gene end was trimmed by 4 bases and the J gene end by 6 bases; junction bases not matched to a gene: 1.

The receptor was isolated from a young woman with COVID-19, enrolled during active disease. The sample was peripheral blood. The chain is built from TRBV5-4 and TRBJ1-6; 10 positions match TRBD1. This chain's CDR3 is CASSRDRGNSPLHF. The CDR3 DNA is TGTGCCAGCAGCCGGGACAGGGGTAATTCACCCCTCCACTTT.